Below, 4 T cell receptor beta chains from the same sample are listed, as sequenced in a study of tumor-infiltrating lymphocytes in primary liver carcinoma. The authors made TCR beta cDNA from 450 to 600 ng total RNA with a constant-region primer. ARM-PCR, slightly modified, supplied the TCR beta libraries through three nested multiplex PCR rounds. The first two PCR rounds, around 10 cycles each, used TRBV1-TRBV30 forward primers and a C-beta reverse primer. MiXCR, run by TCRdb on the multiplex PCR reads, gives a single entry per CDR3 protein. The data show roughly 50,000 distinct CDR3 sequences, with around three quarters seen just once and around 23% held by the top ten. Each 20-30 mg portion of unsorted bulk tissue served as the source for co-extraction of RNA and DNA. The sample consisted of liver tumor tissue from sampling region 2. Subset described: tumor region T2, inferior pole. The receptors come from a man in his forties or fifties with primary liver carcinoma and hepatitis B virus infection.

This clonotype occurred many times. The CDR3 region is CASRVTTDTQYF. CDR3 nucleotides: TGTGCCAGCAGGGTTACCACAGATACGCAGTATTTT. The chain links TRBV6-1 to TRBJ2-3, with D unclear. V was clipped by 6 bases and J by 2 bases, with 6 bases between them. The CDR3 contains 12 residues. Germline CDR1 is MNHNS and CDR2 is SASEGT.

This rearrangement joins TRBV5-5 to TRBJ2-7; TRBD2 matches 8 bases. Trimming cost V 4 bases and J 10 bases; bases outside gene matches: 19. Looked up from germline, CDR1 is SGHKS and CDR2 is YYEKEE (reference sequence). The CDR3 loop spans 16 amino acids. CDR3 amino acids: CASSSPGGVGSYKQYF. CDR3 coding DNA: TGTGCCAGCAGCAGCCCCGGGGGGGTCGGCTCCTACAAACAGTACTTC.

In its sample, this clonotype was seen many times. CDR3 nucleotides: TGTGCCAGCAGTTGGGGACAAGAGACCCAGTACTTC. Translated: CASSWGQETQYF. This chain links TRBV6-2 or TRBV6-3 with TRBJ2-5; D remains ambiguous. Germline V gene lookup returns CDR1 MNHEY and CDR2 SVGEGT. CDR3 length: 12 amino acids. The V gene lost 4 bases and the J gene lost 2 bases, with 5 bases spanning the gap.

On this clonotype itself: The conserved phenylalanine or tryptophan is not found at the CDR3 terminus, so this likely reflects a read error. The CDR3 is CSVIIRGSPYEQYS. CDR3 nucleotides: TGCAGCGTTATAATAAGGGGCAGCCCCTACGAGCAGTACTCC. This chain uses TRBV29-1 with TRBJ2-7; D perhaps matches TRBD1 (5 bases). Germline V gene sequence: CDR1 SQVTM, CDR2 ANQGSEA. This CDR3 has 14 amino acids. Trimming cost V 5 bases and J 2 bases, with 16 bases left between them.